Presented here are 20 T cell receptor beta chains from one specimen sequenced in a study of T cell responses to AZD1222 COVID-19 vaccine. Profiling relied on immunoSEQ multiplex PCR, and the TCRdb table lists in-frame clones only, not all of them. Among around 50,000 clones, about 86% were seen once, and the ten largest hold about 10%. The sample was peripheral blood, taken on day 0 of AZD1222 vaccination. All receptors come from an adult in good health.

The chain links TRBV3-1 (or the pseudogene TRBV3-2) to TRBJ1-6; D unresolved. The CDR3 covers 14 residues. CDR1 is LGHDT, CDR2 YNNKEL, per germline (reference sequence). The V end was cut by 1 base, the J end by 10 bases, with 11 bases between. The CDR3 coding sequence is TGTGCCAGCAGCCAAGCTGCAGTAGGGTCACCCCTCCACTTT. Its protein product is CASSQAAVGSPLHF.

The chain joins TRBV5-1 to TRBJ1-2, with D perhaps matching TRBD1 (5 bases). The CDR3 is made up of 15 amino acids. V dropped 0 bases and J dropped 0 bases, with 9 bases sitting between them. Germline V gene data show CDR1 as SGHRS and CDR2 as YFSETQ. CDR3 nucleotide sequence: TGCGCCAGCAGCTTGGTAGGGGCTTCTAACTATGGCTACACCTTC. It encodes CASSLVGASNYGYTF.

In this sample, this clone turned up a few times. V is TRBV2 and J is TRBJ1-1, with 8 bases matching TRBD1. This CDR3 has 14 residues. Looked up from germline, CDR1 is SNHLY and CDR2 is FYNNEI. The junction had 7 bases not matched to a gene; V was cut back by 4 bases and J by 6 bases. CDR3: CASSAQGAIAEAFF. In DNA, the CDR3 is TGTGCCAGCAGTGCTCAGGGGGCGATCGCTGAAGCTTTCTTT.

The chain couples TRBV27 to TRBJ2-1; D is uncertain. Germline CDR1 is MNHEY and CDR2 is SMNVEV (reference sequence). Trimming pared 3 bases from V and 7 bases from J, leaving 13 bases between. The CDR3 has 14 residues. This CDR3 reads CASSFLDPVNEQFF. The CDR3 DNA reads TGTGCCAGCAGTTTCCTGGACCCGGTTAATGAGCAGTTCTTC.

The sample holds a few counts of this clone. The chain joins TRBV20-1 to TRBJ1-1; D is uncertain. Germline loops: CDR1 DFQATT, CDR2 SNEGSKA (reference sequence). This CDR3 is 10 amino acids long. Between the trimmed V and J ends, which lost 3 bases and 10 bases, there was a span of 9 bases. As DNA, the CDR3 is TGCAGTGCTAGGGAAGGGAGAGCTTTCTTT. It is translated as CSAREGRAFF.

The chain is built from TRBV6-4 and TRBJ2-7, with 10 bases fitting TRBD2. Trimming cost V 3 bases and J 2 bases; bases outside gene matches: 10. The CDR3 covers 17 residues. CDR1 MRHNA and CDR2 SNTAGT come from the germline V gene. The CDR3 region has the DNA TGTGCCAGCAGTGATAAGCGGGGGGGCCGTCCTACCTACGAGCAGTACTTC. Its translation: CASSDKRGGRPTYEQYF.

This sequence joins TRBV4-1 and TRBJ1-2; the match to TRBD1 covers 9 bases. V lost 0 bases and J lost 1; bases outside the gene matches: 15. Germline CDR1 and CDR2: MGHRA and YSYEKL. CDR3 size: 20 residues. CDR3 bases: TGCGCCAGCAGCCAAGAAGGCTGGGACAGGGTGGGCTTGGGTAACTATGGCTACACCTTC. Translation: CASSQEGWDRVGLGNYGYTF.

The gene calls are TRBV11-3 and TRBJ2-1; the match to TRBD2 covers 9 bases. The CDR3 is made up of 16 amino acids. Trimming cost V 0 bases and J 5 bases; bases outside gene matches: 5. Germline V lookup: CDR1 SGHNT, CDR2 YENEEA. The CDR3 DNA reads as TGTGCCAGCAGCTTAGATAGTCTAGCGGGGAACAATGAGCAGTTCTTC. It yields the protein CASSLDSLAGNNEQFF. The complete variable domain, with remaining parts taken from reference TRBV11-3 and TRBJ2-1, reads EAGVVQSPRYKIIEKKQPVAFWCNPISGHNTLYWYLQNLGQGPELLIRYENEEAVDDSQLPKDRFSAERLKGVDSTLKIQPAELGDSAVYLCASSLDSLAGNNEQFFGPGTRLTVL.

J is TRBJ2-7 and V is TRBV7-2; possibly TRBD1 or TRBD2 for D (6 bases each). V was trimmed by 4 bases and J by 0 bases, leaving 13 bases between them. The CDR3 contains 15 residues. Germline V gene sequence: CDR1 SGHTA, CDR2 FQGNSA. The CDR3: CASSYGGRSSYEQYF. CDR3 coding DNA: TGTGCCAGCAGCTACGGGGGCCGGAGCTCCTACGAGCAGTACTTC. Together with reference TRBV7-2 and TRBJ2-7, the CDR3 gives the full variable domain: GAGVSQSPSNKVTEKGKDVELRCDPISGHTALYWYRQSLGQGLEFLIYFQGNSAPDKSGLPSDRFSAERTGGSVSTLTIQRTQQEDSAVYLCASSYGGRSSYEQYFGPGTRLTVT.

The chain uses TRBV6-2 or TRBV6-3 and TRBJ2-7; TRBD2 matches 7 bases. The CDR3 spans 12 residues. Germline-derived CDR1 and CDR2 are MNHEY and SVGEGT. V lost 5 bases, J lost 7 bases, and 5 bases stayed unmatched. The CDR3 nucleotides read TGTGCCAGCAGTAGAGTCGGGGGGGAGCAGTACTTC. Protein product: CASSRVGGEQYF.

Turning to this clone: Distinct nucleotide sequences in the sample also encode this CDR3. The gene calls are TRBV19 and TRBJ2-7; 11 bases match TRBD1. There are 13 residues in the CDR3. J lost 5 bases, V lost 6 bases, and 3 bases had no gene match. Looked up from germline, CDR1 is LNHDA and CDR2 is SQIVND (reference sequence). In DNA, the CDR3 is TGTGCCAGTAGGGGGACAGGGGGTAACGAGCAGTACTTC. This translates into CASRGTGGNEQYF.

DNA of the CDR3: TGCGCCAGCAGCCAAGAACGACAGGGCAATCAGCCCCAGCATTTT. Translation gives CASSQERQGNQPQHF. The chain employs TRBV4-1 and TRBJ1-5, with D maybe TRBD1 (6 bases). Trimming left V 0 bases short and J 2 bases short, with 8 bases between. The CDR3 spans 15 residues. Germline V gene lookup returns CDR1 MGHRA and CDR2 YSYEKL.

The V call is TRBV5-4, the J call TRBJ1-2; D call uncertain. CDR3 length: 15 residues. Germline V gives CDR1 SGHNT, CDR2 YYREEE (reference sequence). V lost 0 bases and J 0 bases, leaving 9 bases between the germline ends. CDR3 region: CASSLEEYPNYGYTF. CDR3 sequence (DNA): TGTGCCAGCAGCTTGGAGGAGTATCCTAACTATGGCTACACCTTC.

This clone was detected once. The chain carries TRBV19 and TRBJ1-3; D is undetermined. The CDR3 sequence is 13 residues long. The V end lost 7 bases, the J end lost 8 bases, and 15 bases lay between the germline ends. The germline V gene has CDR1 LNHDA and CDR2 SQIVND (reference sequence). The CDR3 loop is CASTPLPGYTIYF. CDR3 sequence (DNA): TGTGCCAGTACCCCCTTACCCGGCTACACCATATATTTT.

The chain employs TRBV3-1 (or the pseudogene TRBV3-2) and TRBJ1-5; D unclear. The CDR3 extends over 14 amino acids. V lost 2 bases to trimming and J lost 1 base, with 6 bases between them. CDR1 is LGHDT and CDR2 is YNNKEL in the germline V gene (reference sequence). CDR3 nucleotide sequence: TGTGCCAGCAGCCAACGGGAGAGCAATCAGCCCCAGCATTTT. Protein sequence: CASSQRESNQPQHF.

This clone was recorded only once. CDR3 region: CASSPRVTSNQPQHF. Here the CDR3 DNA reads TGTGCCAGCTCACCACGGGTTACCAGCAATCAGCCCCAGCATTTT. J is TRBJ1-5 and V is TRBV18; no firm D call. The V and J ends lost 1 base and 1 base respectively, with 8 bases between them. CDR1 is KGHSH and CDR2 is LQKENI in the germline V gene. The CDR3 sequence is 15 residues long. Full variable domain (missing parts from reference TRBV18 and TRBJ1-5): NAGVMQNPRHLVRRRGQEARLRCSPMKGHSHVYWYRQLPEEGLKFMVYLQKENIIDESGMPKERFSAEFPKEGPSILRIQQVVRGDSAAYFCASSPRVTSNQPQHFGDGTRLSIL.

This clone was counted a few times. This chain connects TRBV5-4 to TRBJ2-1; 14 nucleotides match TRBD2. CDR3 size: 16 residues. Germline V gene sequence: CDR1 SGHNT, CDR2 YYREEE (reference sequence). V was clipped by 4 bases and J by 7 bases; unmatched bases: 7. Here the CDR3 DNA reads TGTGCCAGCAGCCTGGGACTAGCGGGGGCGGGGAATGAGCAGTTCTTC. It yields the protein CASSLGLAGAGNEQFF.

This chain connects TRBV5-4 to TRBJ2-7; 8 bases match TRBD1. V lost 4 bases and J lost 5; bases outside the gene matches: 11. Germline-derived CDR1 and CDR2 are SGHNT and YYREEE (reference sequence). The CDR3 runs to 15 residues. CDR3 protein: CASSVDRGKGNEQYF. DNA of the CDR3: TGTGCCAGCAGCGTCGACAGGGGTAAGGGGAACGAGCAGTACTTC.

The chain recombines TRBV5-1 with TRBJ2-7; D is undetermined. Deletions cut 4 bases from V and 0 bases from J, with 11 bases between. Germline V gene data show CDR1 as SGHRS and CDR2 as YFSETQ. This CDR3 has 14 amino acids. This CDR3 is CASSTDLSSYEQYF. DNA for the CDR3: TGCGCCAGCAGCACGGACCTAAGCTCCTACGAGCAGTACTTC.

The rearrangement joins TRBV19 to TRBJ1-4; tentatively, D is TRBD1 (5 bases). V was shortened by 4 bases and J by 2 bases, with 8 bases between the two germline ends. The CDR3 consists of 14 residues. Germline-derived CDR1 and CDR2 are LNHDA and SQIVND (reference sequence). The CDR3 spells CASSTGTTNEKLFF. CDR3 nucleotide sequence: TGTGCCAGTAGTACAGGGACCACTAATGAAAAACTGTTTTTT.